This record concerns one T cell receptor beta chain sequence. The sample originates from a study of blood T cell repertoires in COVID-19. The CDR3 extends over 18 amino acids. The germline V and J ends were trimmed by 0 bases and 3 bases, with 18 bases remaining between them. Germline V gives CDR1 LNHNV, CDR2 YYDKDF (reference sequence). The repertoire was sequenced with immunoSEQ multiplex PCR; TCRdb's copy has only in-frame clones and lacks some. This sample yields 240,000 or so clones, of which around 87% are seen a single time; 5.5% to 7.5% belongs to the top ten. Material: peripheral blood. The V call is TRBV15, the J call TRBJ1-3, with TRBD1 as a possible D gene (5 bases). The clonotype was recovered from a woman in her seventies with active or convalescent COVID-19. CDR3 sequence: CATSRDLQGLSYGNTIYF. Here the CDR3 DNA reads TGTGCCACCAGCAGAGATCTCCAGGGACTTTCATATGGAAACACCATATATTTT.